This T cell receptor beta chain appears in the sequencing data of a study of T cells in Graves' hyperthyroidism and ophthalmopathy. RNA transcripts served as the template for amplifying TCR beta CDR3 regions. HTBI primers were the set used in a first-round RT-PCR of the TCR CDR3. Each CDR3 protein gets one entry after TCRdb re-called the multiplex PCR reads with MiXCR. The data contain 640,000 or so distinct CDR3 sequences, about 15% of them seen just once; the ten biggest clones take up about 4%. CDR1 is KGHDR, CDR2 SFDVKD, per germline. Trimming left V 3 bases short and J 0 bases short, with 4 bases between. The CDR3 is 13 residues long. There are many counts of this clonotype. The cohort's ophthalmopathy patients, a group with duration under 3 months, had a Clinical Activity Score of at least 3 and a NOSPECS grade of at least 4.

The J gene is TRBJ2-5, the V gene TRBV24-1; no clear D. This clonotype was obtained from a woman between 40 and 50 years old with Graves' ophthalmopathy. The sequencing input was blood. The CDR3 nucleotides read TGTGCCACCAGTGATGGACACCAAGAGACCCAGTACTTC. Protein sequence: CATSDGHQETQYF.